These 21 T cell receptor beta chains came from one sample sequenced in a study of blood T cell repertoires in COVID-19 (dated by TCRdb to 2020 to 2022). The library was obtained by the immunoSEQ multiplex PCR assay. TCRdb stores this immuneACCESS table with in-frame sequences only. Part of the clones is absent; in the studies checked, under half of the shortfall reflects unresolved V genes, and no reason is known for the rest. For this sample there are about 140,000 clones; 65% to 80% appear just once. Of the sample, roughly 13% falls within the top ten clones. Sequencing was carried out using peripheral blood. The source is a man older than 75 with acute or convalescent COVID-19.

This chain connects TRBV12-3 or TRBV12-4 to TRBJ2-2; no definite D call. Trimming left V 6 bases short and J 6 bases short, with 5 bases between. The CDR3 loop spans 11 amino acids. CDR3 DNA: TGTGCCAGCAGCTCGTCCGGGGAGCTGTTTTTT. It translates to CASSSSGELFF.

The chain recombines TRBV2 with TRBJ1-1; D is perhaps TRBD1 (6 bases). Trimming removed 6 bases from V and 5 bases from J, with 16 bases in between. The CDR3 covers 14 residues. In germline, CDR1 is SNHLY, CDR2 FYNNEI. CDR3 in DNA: TGTGCCAGCAGGTACGACGAAGGGGGAACTGAAGCTTTCTTT. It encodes CASRYDEGGTEAFF.

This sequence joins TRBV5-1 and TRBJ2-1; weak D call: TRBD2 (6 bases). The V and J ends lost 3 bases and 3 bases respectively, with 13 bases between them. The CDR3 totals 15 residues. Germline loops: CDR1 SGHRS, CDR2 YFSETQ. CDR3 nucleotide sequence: TGCGCCAGCAGCTCTTCACCCGGGGGCTACAATGAGCAGTTCTTC. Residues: CASSSSPGGYNEQFF.

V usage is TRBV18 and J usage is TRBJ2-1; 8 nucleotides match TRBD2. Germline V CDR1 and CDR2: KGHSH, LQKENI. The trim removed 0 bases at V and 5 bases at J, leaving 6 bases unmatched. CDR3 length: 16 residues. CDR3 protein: CASSPPGASGHNEQFF. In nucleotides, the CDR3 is TGTGCCAGCTCACCACCGGGGGCTAGCGGGCACAATGAGCAGTTCTTC.

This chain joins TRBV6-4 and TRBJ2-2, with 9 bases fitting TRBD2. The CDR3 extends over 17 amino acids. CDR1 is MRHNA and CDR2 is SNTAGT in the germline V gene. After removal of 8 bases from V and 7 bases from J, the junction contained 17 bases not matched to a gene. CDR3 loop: CASSPSAGGLIVGELFF. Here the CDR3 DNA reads TGTGCCAGCTCCCCTTCCGCGGGGGGGCTTATCGTCGGGGAGCTGTTTTTT.

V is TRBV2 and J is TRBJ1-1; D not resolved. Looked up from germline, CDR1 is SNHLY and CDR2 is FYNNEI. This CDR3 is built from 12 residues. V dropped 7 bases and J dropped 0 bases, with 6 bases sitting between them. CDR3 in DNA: TGTGCCAGCACTATGATGAACACTGAAGCTTTCTTT. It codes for CASTMMNTEAFF.

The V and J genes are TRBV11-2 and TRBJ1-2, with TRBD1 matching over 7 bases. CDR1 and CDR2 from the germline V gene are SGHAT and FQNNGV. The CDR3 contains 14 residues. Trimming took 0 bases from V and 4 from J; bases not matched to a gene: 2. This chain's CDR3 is CASSLEYRGYGYTF. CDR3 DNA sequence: TGTGCCAGCAGCTTAGAATACAGGGGCTATGGCTACACCTTC.

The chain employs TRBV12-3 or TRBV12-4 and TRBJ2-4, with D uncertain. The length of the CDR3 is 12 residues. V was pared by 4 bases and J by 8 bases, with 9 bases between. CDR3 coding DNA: TGTGCCAGCAGTTCCCCCGCGGACATTCAGTACTTC. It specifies CASSSPADIQYF.

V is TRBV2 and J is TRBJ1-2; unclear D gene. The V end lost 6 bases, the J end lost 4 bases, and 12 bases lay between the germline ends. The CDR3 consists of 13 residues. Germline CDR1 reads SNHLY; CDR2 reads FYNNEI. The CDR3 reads CASSPGKGYGYTF. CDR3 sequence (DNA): TGTGCCAGCAGCCCGGGGAAGGGCTATGGCTACACCTTC.

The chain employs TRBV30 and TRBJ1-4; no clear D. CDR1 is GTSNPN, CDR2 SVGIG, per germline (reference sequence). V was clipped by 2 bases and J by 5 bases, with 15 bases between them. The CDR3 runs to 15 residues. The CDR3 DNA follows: TGTGCCTGGAGTATCCGACCGAGGTTAAATGAAAAACTGTTTTTT. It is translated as CAWSIRPRLNEKLFF.

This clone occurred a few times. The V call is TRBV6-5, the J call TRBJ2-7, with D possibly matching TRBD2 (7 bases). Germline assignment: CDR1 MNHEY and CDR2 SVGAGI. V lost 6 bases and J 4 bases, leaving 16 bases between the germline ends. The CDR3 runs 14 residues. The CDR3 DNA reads TGTGCCAGCAGGAGGGAGGGGGTGGGATACGAGCAGTACTTC. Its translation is CASRREGVGYEQYF.

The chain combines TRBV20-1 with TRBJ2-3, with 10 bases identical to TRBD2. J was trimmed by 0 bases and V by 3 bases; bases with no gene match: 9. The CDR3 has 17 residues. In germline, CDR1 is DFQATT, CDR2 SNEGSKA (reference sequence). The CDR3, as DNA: TGCAGTGCTAGTCCGGGACTAGCGACGAGAAGCACAGATACGCAGTATTTT. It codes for CSASPGLATRSTDTQYF.

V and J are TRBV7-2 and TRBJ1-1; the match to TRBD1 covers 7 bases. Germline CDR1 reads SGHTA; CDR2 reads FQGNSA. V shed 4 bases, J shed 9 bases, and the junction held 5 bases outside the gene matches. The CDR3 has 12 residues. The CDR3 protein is CASSSDRVKAFF. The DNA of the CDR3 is TGTGCCAGCAGCTCCGACAGGGTTAAAGCTTTCTTT.

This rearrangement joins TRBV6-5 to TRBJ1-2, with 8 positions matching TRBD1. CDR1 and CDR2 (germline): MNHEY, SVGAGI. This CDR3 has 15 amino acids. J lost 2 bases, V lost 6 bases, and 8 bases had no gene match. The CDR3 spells CASRNPTGVNYGYTF. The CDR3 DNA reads TGTGCCAGCAGAAACCCGACAGGGGTAAACTATGGCTACACCTTC.

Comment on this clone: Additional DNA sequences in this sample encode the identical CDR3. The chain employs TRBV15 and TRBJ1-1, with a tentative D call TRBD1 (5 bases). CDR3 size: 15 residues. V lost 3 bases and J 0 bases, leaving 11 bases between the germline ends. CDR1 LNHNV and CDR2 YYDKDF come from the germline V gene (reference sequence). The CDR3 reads CATSRGDSLNTEAFF. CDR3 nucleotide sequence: TGTGCCACCAGCAGGGGCGACAGTTTGAACACTGAAGCTTTCTTT.

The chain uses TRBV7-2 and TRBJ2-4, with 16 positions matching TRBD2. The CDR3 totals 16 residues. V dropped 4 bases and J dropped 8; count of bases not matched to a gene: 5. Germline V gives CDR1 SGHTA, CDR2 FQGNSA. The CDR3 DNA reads TGTGCCAGCAGCTCGGGACTAGCGGGGGGGCCGGACATTCAGTACTTC. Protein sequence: CASSSGLAGGPDIQYF. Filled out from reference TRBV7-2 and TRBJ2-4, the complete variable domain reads GAGVSQSPSNKVTEKGKDVELRCDPISGHTALYWYRQSLGQGLEFLIYFQGNSAPDKSGLPSDRFSAERTGGSVSTLTIQRTQQEDSAVYLCASSSGLAGGPDIQYFGAGTRLSVL.

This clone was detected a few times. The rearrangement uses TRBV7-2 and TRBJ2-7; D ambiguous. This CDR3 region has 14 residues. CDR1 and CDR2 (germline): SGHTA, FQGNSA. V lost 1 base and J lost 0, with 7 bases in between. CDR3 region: CASSLGSNSYEQYF. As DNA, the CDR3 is TGTGCCAGCAGCTTAGGTTCCAACTCCTACGAGCAGTACTTC.

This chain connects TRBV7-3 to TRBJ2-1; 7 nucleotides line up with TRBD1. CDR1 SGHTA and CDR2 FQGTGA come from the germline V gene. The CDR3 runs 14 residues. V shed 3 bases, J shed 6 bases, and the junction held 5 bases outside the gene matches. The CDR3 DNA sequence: TGTGCCAGCAGCTTCGGGACAGAGGGCAATGAGCAGTTCTTC. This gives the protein CASSFGTEGNEQFF.

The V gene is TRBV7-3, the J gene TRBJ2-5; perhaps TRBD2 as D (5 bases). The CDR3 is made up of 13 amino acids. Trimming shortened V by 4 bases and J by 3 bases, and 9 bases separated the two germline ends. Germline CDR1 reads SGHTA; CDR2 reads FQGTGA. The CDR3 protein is CASSSTREETQYF. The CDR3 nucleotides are TGTGCCAGCAGCTCTACTAGAGAAGAGACCCAGTACTTC.

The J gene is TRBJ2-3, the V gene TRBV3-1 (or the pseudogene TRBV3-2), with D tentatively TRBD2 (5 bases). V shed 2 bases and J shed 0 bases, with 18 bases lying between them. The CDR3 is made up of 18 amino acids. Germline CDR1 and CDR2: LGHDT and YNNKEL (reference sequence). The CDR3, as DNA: TGTGCCAGCAGCCAAATATTCTCGGGAACAAAAAGCACAGATACGCAGTATTTT. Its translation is CASSQIFSGTKSTDTQYF.

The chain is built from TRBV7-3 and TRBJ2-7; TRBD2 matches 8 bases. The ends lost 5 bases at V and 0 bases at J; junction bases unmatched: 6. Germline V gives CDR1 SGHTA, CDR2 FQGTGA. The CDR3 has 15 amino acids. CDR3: CASSLGRDLSYEQYF. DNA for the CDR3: TGTGCCAGCAGCCTCGGGAGGGACCTCTCCTACGAGCAGTACTTC.